One TCR beta chain is described in this entry. Its specificity is not known. CDR3 length: 15 residues. V gave up 5 bases and J gave up 3 bases, with 16 bases separating them. Amplification of TCR alpha and beta CDR3 regions from RNA used iRepertoire nested multiplex PCR. Each CDR3 protein is one row after TCRdb ran MiXCR on the multiplex PCR reads. Counted here are about 130,000 distinct CDR3 sequences, 23% occurring once; the ten biggest clones make up approximately 14%. This sample stems from a study of glioma-infiltrating T cells. General study results and limits: Gliomas, especially low-grade, showed above-expected tissue-blood divergence; non-neoplastic patients showed below.

The receptor was derived from a human donor with low-grade glioma or glioblastoma, undergoing nonglioma brain surgery, or in good health (not recorded which). The chain couples TRBV12-3 or TRBV12-4 to TRBJ1-2; tentatively, D is TRBD1 (5 bases). The sequencing sample was made of glioma tissue, nonneoplastic brain tissue, or PBMCs (not recorded which). The CDR3 reads CASSEPDGGYYGYTF. As DNA, the CDR3 is TGTGCCAGCAGTGAACCTGACGGGGGGTACTATGGCTACACCTTC.